This T cell receptor beta chain was documented in a study of early T cells in non-severe SARS-CoV-2 infection. The overall study: Sequencing input comprised bulk RNA from unsorted whole blood; chain pairing was not available. Study results and limitations: The study's VDJdb matching favored anti-spike CD8 responses and missed private and CD4 specificities.

V was pared by 5 bases and J by 5 bases, with 10 bases between. The CDR3 sequence is 13 residues long. Germline loops: CDR1 SGHVS, CDR2 FQNEAQ. Each cDNA molecule carried a unique molecular identifier. Via MiXCR, TCRdb re-called the 5' RACE reads, giving one row per CDR3 protein. The table has approximately 85,000 distinct CDR3 sequences, 10% to 15% seen once; the top ten hold under 8%. To note about this clonotype: Its specificity is not known.

Input material: whole blood. This clonotype originated in an adult who was a healthcare worker with PCR-confirmed SARS-CoV-2 infection or an uninfected control (not recorded which). This chain joins TRBV7-8 and TRBJ1-5; D uncertain. CDR3 bases: TGTGCCAGCAGCCTTCGCCCCGATCAGCCCCAGCATTTT. Residues: CASSLRPDQPQHF.